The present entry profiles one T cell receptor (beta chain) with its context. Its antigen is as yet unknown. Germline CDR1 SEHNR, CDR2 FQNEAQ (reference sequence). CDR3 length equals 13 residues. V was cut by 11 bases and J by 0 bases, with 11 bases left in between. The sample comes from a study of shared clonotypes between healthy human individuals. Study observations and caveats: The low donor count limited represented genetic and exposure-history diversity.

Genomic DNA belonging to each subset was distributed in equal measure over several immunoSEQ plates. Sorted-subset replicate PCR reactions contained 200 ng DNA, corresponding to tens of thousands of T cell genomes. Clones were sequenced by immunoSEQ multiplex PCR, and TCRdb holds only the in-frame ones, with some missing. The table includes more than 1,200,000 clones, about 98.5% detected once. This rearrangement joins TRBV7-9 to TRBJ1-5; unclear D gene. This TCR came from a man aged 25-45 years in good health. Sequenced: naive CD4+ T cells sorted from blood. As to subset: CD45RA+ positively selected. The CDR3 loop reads CAPEQDSNQPQHF. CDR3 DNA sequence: TGTGCCCCAGAGCAGGATAGCAATCAGCCCCAGCATTTT.